The source of this T cell receptor beta chain is a study of regulatory T cells in long-lasting Graves disease. This CDR3 has 14 residues. Germline assignment: CDR1 SNHLY and CDR2 FYNNEI. Trimming took 5 bases from V and 8 from J, leaving 17 bases between them. Described time point: persistent/refractory GD, antithyroid drugs over 5 years with positive TRAb. RNA isolated from PBMCs was used to make the TCR library. Construction of the TCR beta libraries employed iRepertoire HTBI primers in conjunction with Arm-PCR of CDR3 regions. TCRdb itself ran the multiplex PCR reads through MiXCR, one entry per CDR3 protein. The sample lists 300,000 to 350,000 distinct CDR3 sequences, about 18% seen once, with about 29% in the top ten. Findings and limits, study-wide: Persistent patients shared more public clonotypes (2,741) than newly diagnosed patients (about 1,000). Owing to a sample size that was small, accuracy may have been reduced.

Points on this clonotype: Its antigen is as yet unknown.

This material consisted of peripheral blood mononuclear cells (PBMCs), taken when the disease was refractory, from a patient treated with antithyroid drugs. The chain employs TRBV2 and TRBJ2-3; perhaps TRBD2 as D (5 bases). This TCR was recovered from a female donor with Graves disease. CDR3 in amino acids: CASSSGRLEGTQYF. In DNA, the CDR3 is TGTGCCAGCAGTTCAGGACGCCTCGAGGGTACGCAGTATTTT.